This record concerns one TCR beta chain sequence. The antigen it recognizes is unknown. No qualities accompany the bases; no much larger clone lies one base away. The sample originates from a study of T cells in Graves' hyperthyroidism and ophthalmopathy (dated by TCRdb to 2018 to 2020). About the study as a whole: Peripheral blood samples were taken at initial diagnosis, before any treatment was given. To identify TCR V-J signatures that set the groups apart, the researchers used a discovery cohort of 90 to 100 patients, made up of 40 to 45 with Graves' ophthalmopathy and 57 with stable Graves' hyperthyroidism. Whether ophthalmopathy could be predicted prospectively was tested in an independent validation cohort made up of 18 to 20 hyperthyroidism patients plus 17 patients who later progressed to ophthalmopathy. The 75 to 100 discovery patients were divided at random into training and test sets in a 7:3 ratio. The study also compared thyroid tissue and blood T-cell repertoires from 5 to 7 Graves' hyperthyroidism patients. Following sampling, methimazole starting at 30 mg daily was given to hyperthyroidism patients, and high-dose intravenous methylprednisolone was given to ophthalmopathy patients. The paper describes TCR Vbeta CDR3 sequencing of fewer than 150 peripheral blood samples, made up of around 41 ophthalmopathy patients, approximately 76 hyperthyroidism patients and 17 progressor patients. The study at large found these results: A 13 V-J signature model separated ophthalmopathy from stable hyperthyroidism, with around 90% sensitivity and roughly 81% specificity in cross-validation and 80%/75% in testing. No statistical method was used to set the sample size in advance, and investigators knew the group allocation. During validation, the model predicted progression to ophthalmopathy a median of approximately six months ahead of onset, with just under 71% sensitivity and roughly 75% specificity. Blood samples also contained most of the expanded thyroid clonotypes (frequency above 0.001), which suggests that blood repertoires may reflect thyroid immune responses.

Amplification of TCR beta CDR3 regions was carried out from RNA transcripts. The TCR CDR3 was subjected to a first round of RT-PCR using the HTBI primer set and the Qiagen OneStep RT-PCR kit. The libraries were constructed in a second round of multiplex PCR and then size-selected and purified. Libraries were sequenced paired-end with 100 bp reads on an Illumina HiSeq2000. Per the authors' processing: SOAPnuke was used to process the raw data, removing reads that contained adapters or uncalled bases, had a mean Phred below 15, or lacked an exact match to the constant primer or identifier. High-quality paired reads were merged using COPE v1.2.5, and each unique nucleotide sequence was defined as a clonotype. MiTCR v1.1 was used to align the clonotypes against IMGT TRBV, TRBD and TRBJ reference segments. Only V-J combinations with frequency above 0.0001, covering roughly 99% of repertoires, were analysed. The TCS score was defined as the ratio of F50 (clonal expansion) to E x V (chaos), calculated using BLOSUM62-based TCRdist between CDR3 peptides within each V-J. Welch's t-statistics and random forest reduced some 510 V-J features to 13, which were used in a naive Bayes classifier (R e1071). TCRdb took the public reads, trimmed them with fastp at Q25, ran MiXCR for clone calling and kept in-frame beta chains. Identical CDR3 protein sequences are pooled into one entry, listed with their most common genes and DNA. TCRdb's processing, not the authors', yielded these V and J calls. The sample records approximately 330,000 distinct CDR3 sequences, around 20% of which are singletons. The top ten constitute around 48% of the sample.

Measured from the cysteine to the phenylalanine, the CDR3 is 13 residues long. Only CDR3 DNA remains: 39 bases, in frame from the first base. V loses 7 bases of germline sequence and J loses 9 bases, and the interval between the two ends is 16 bases. Stable Graves' hyperthyroidism was defined as the absence of progression to ophthalmopathy over 18 months of follow-up. Hyperthyroidism patients were newly diagnosed, with disease duration under 2 months, and aged 18 to 65 years. Patients with uncontrolled infections, other autoimmune diseases, pregnancy or lactation were excluded. Clinical symptoms, serum thyroxine and TRAb, thyroid ultrasound, and orbital computed tomography formed the basis for the diagnoses. PBMCs were separated from roughly 9.6 ml of fresh peripheral blood using Ficoll-Paque density gradient centrifugation. Trizol reagent was used to extract total RNA, and RNA quality was then checked on an Agilent 2100 Bioanalyzer.

Sequencing was done on a sample of blood. The chain joins TRBV12-3 or TRBV12-4 to TRBJ2-1; perhaps TRBD2 is the D gene, with 6 bases matching. The TCR originated in a woman between 50 and 59 years old with Graves' hyperthyroidism. Read as DNA, the sequence is TGTGCCAGCACCCTCTGGCGGCGGGGTGAGCAGTTCTTC. It is translated as CASTLWRRGEQFF.